This T cell receptor beta chain was sequenced in a study of blood T cell repertoires in COVID-19. The authors' processing: Amplification of reference gene primers provided the estimated nucleated cell counts. The table came from immunoSEQ multiplex PCR; TCRdb's copy has only in-frame clones and leaves some out. V, J and clone size were drawn from that table, and D and trimming were deduced from the DNA. The sample includes a few hundred thousand clones, more than 75% of them seen just once. The length of the CDR3 is 15 residues. The V and J ends lost 1 base and 3 bases, in that order; junction bases with no gene match: 2. CDR1 MNHNS and CDR2 SASEGT come from the germline V gene.

This chain connects TRBV6-1 to TRBJ1-3; TRBD1 agrees at 8 bases. The TCR comes from a human donor in a cohort sampled during active COVID-19. Sequencing was performed on peripheral blood. DNA for the CDR3: TGTGCCAGCAGTGAAGGGACAGGGTATGGAAACACCATATATTTT. It is translated as CASSEGTGYGNTIYF.